These 21 T cell receptor beta chains share one sample of origin, sequenced in a study of T-cell memory formation after mild COVID-19. TCRdb passed the 5' RACE reads through MiXCR, listing each CDR3 protein once. The sample carries more than 85,000 distinct CDR3 sequences, approximately 12% recorded once. Specimen: PBMCs or a T cell subset sorted from them (not recorded which). These receptors were collected from a man aged 18-30 years who had mild COVID-19 (a few samples of this study predate the infection). Cell type and time point are not known.

The CDR3 loop reads CASSSRQYEQYV. The CDR3 coding sequence is TGTGCCAGCAGTTCCCGACAATACGAGCAGTACGTC. V is TRBV7-2 and J is TRBJ2-7; D is ambiguous. The germline gives CDR1 SGHTA, CDR2 FQGNSA. This CDR3 comprises 12 residues. The ends were cut back, 6 bases at V and 4 bases at J, with 10 bases in the middle.

V is TRBV6-1 and J is TRBJ2-3; D possibly corresponds to TRBD1 (5 bases). The germline V gene has CDR1 MNHNS and CDR2 SASEGT. The CDR3 is made up of 15 amino acids. The ends were cut back, 4 bases at V and 0 bases at J, with 11 bases in the middle. CDR3 sequence (DNA): TGTGCCAGCAGTGGGCTCGACAGAAGCACAGATACGCAGTATTTT. Amino acid sequence: CASSGLDRSTDTQYF.

J is TRBJ2-2 and V is TRBV24-1, with D hard to call. Between the trimmed V and J ends, which lost 5 bases and 0 bases, there was a span of 3 bases. The CDR3 extends over 13 amino acids. The germline V gene has CDR1 KGHDR and CDR2 SFDVKD. The CDR3: CATSATNTGELFF. CDR3 nucleotide sequence: TGTGCCACCAGTGCCACGAACACCGGGGAGCTGTTTTTT.

This clonotype came up a few times. The rearrangement links TRBV6-6 to TRBJ2-1; D ambiguous. This CDR3 has 16 residues. In germline, CDR1 is MNHNY, CDR2 SVGAGI (reference sequence). Trimming removed 0 bases from V and 0 bases from J, with 9 bases in between. The CDR3 loop is CASSYSQESSYNEQFF. CDR3 in DNA: TGTGCCAGCAGTTACTCGCAAGAGAGCTCCTACAATGAGCAGTTCTTC.

The chain employs TRBV5-1 and TRBJ2-7; D is possibly TRBD2 (5 bases). Germline V gives CDR1 SGHRS, CDR2 YFSETQ. Trimming left V 3 bases short and J 2 bases short, with 15 bases between. The CDR3 has 15 amino acids. DNA for the CDR3: TGCGCCAGCAGCTCGGGATATTCCGGGCCCTACGAGCAGTACTTC. It translates to CASSSGYSGPYEQYF.

This clonotype occurred many times. The rearrangement joins TRBV7-2 to TRBJ2-7; D remains unclear. The CDR3 length is 14 residues. V gave up 5 bases and J gave up 1 base, with 12 bases separating them. Germline CDR1 is SGHTA and CDR2 is FQGNSA. This CDR3 is CASSPRWGSYEQYF. CDR3 in DNA: TGTGCCAGCAGCCCCAGGTGGGGTTCCTACGAGCAGTACTTC. Looking up the rest from reference TRBV7-2 and TRBJ2-7 gives the full variable domain: GAGVSQSPSNKVTEKGKDVELRCDPISGHTALYWYRQSLGQGLEFLIYFQGNSAPDKSGLPSDRFSAERTGGSVSTLTIQRTQQEDSAVYLCASSPRWGSYEQYFGPGTRLTVT.

CDR3 bases: TGTGCCAGCAGCTTAGAACCTTGGACACCCTCCTACAATGAGCAGTTCTTC. As protein: CASSLEPWTPSYNEQFF. The genes are TRBV7-9 and TRBJ2-1; maybe TRBD1 (5 bases). The CDR3 contains 17 residues. V lost 1 base to trimming and J lost 0 bases, with 13 bases between them. CDR1 is SEHNR, CDR2 FQNEAQ, per germline (reference sequence).

The rearrangement links TRBV7-2 to TRBJ2-7, with 9 bases fitting TRBD2. The CDR3 runs 13 residues. The V gene's germline CDR1 is SGHTA and CDR2 FQGNSA. Trimming cost V 10 bases and J 4 bases; bases outside gene matches: 8. DNA of the CDR3: TGTGCCACCTCCTGGGCGGGAGGGTACGAGCAGTACTTC. Its protein is CATSWAGGYEQYF. The entire variable domain, with the rest obtained from reference TRBV7-2 and TRBJ2-7, is as follows: GAGVSQSPSNKVTEKGKDVELRCDPISGHTALYWYRQSLGQGLEFLIYFQGNSAPDKSGLPSDRFSAERTGGSVSTLTIQRTQQEDSAVYLCATSWAGGYEQYFGPGTRLTVT.

In its sample, this clonotype was seen a few times. The rearrangement uses TRBV30 and TRBJ1-6, with D unresolved. This CDR3 has 11 amino acids. Germline V gene data show CDR1 as GTSNPN and CDR2 as SVGIG (reference sequence). With 1 base removed from V and 16 bases from J, the gap between germline ends came to 11 bases. The CDR3 DNA is TGTGCCTGGAGTGAAGACCTGAATCTCCACTTT. Its translation: CAWSEDLNLHF.

J is TRBJ1-2 and V is TRBV24-1, with TRBD1 identical over 7 bases. With V trimmed by 4 bases and J by 8 bases, 9 bases remained unmatched. CDR1 and CDR2 from the germline V gene are KGHDR and SFDVKD. CDR3 size: 14 residues. Here the CDR3 reads CATSDGQAQSGYTF. CDR3 sequence (DNA): TGTGCCACCAGTGACGGACAGGCCCAATCCGGCTACACCTTC.

In this sample, this clonotype turned up a few times. The CDR3 protein is CASSSIGPHPSKNIQYF. CDR3 DNA: TGTGCCAGCAGCTCGATCGGGCCTCATCCTAGCAAAAACATTCAGTACTTC. The chain couples TRBV7-9 to TRBJ2-4; no reliable D call. CDR3 size: 17 residues. Trimming stripped 4 bases from V and 3 bases from J, with 19 bases between. CDR1 and CDR2 (germline): SEHNR, FQNEAQ (reference sequence).

CDR3 sequence reads: CAATGGIGNEQFF. CDR3 DNA sequence: TGTGCCGCCACAGGGGGCATTGGTAATGAGCAGTTCTTC. The chain combines TRBV19 with TRBJ2-1, with 9 bases that match TRBD1. This CDR3 spans 13 amino acids. With 11 bases clipped from V and 7 bases from J, the junction kept 9 bases outside the gene matches. Germline V gene data show CDR1 as LNHDA and CDR2 as SQIVND (reference sequence).

Many counts were recorded for this clonotype. The genes are TRBV4-1 and TRBJ1-1, with 7 bases lining up with TRBD1. CDR1 and CDR2 from the germline V gene are MGHRA and YSYEKL. V was pared by 0 bases and J by 8 bases, with 12 bases of the junction left unmatched. This CDR3 has 16 amino acids. The CDR3 region is CASSQEQGPQRIEAFF. The CDR3 DNA is TGCGCCAGCAGCCAAGAACAGGGGCCGCAACGGATAGAAGCTTTCTTT.

This clonotype was observed many times. The chain links TRBV4-1 to TRBJ1-2; tentative D call: TRBD1 (5 bases). V lost 0 bases and J lost 1, with 9 bases in between. The CDR3 consists of 15 residues. Germline V gene sequence: CDR1 MGHRA, CDR2 YSYEKL. As DNA, the CDR3 is TGCGCCAGCAGCCAAGATCGCAGGGATAACTATGGCTACACCTTC. Translated: CASSQDRRDNYGYTF.

In this sample, this clonotype turned up many times. V usage is TRBV4-1 and J usage is TRBJ1-4, with D tentatively TRBD1 (6 bases). This CDR3 spans 14 amino acids. Deletions cut 3 bases from V and 6 bases from J, with 11 bases between. Looked up from germline, CDR1 is MGHRA and CDR2 is YSYEKL. The CDR3 sequence: CASSQGAGDEKLFF. As DNA, the CDR3 is TGCGCCAGCAGCCAGGGGGCTGGAGATGAAAAACTGTTTTTT.

The J gene is TRBJ2-7, the V gene TRBV5-1; D may correspond to TRBD1 or TRBD2 (5 bases each). This CDR3 region has 14 residues. Trimming shortened V by 0 bases and J by 1 base, and 8 bases separated the two germline ends. Germline lookup yields CDR1 SGHRS and CDR2 YFSETQ. For the CDR3, the DNA is TGCGCCAGCAGCTTGGGGGGGAGATCCTACGAGCAGTACGTC. The encoded protein is CASSLGGRSYEQYV.

In nucleotides, the CDR3 is TGTGCCAGCAGCTTGGGCGGGGGGTTTGAGTATACAGATACGCAGTATTTT. Protein product: CASSLGGGFEYTDTQYF. This chain connects TRBV5-4 to TRBJ2-3; 8 bases are shared with TRBD2. Germline V gene data show CDR1 as SGHNT and CDR2 as YYREEE (reference sequence). This CDR3 has 17 amino acids. Germline trimming cut 0 bases from V and 3 bases from J; bases unmatched to any gene: 9.

In this sample, this clonotype turned up many times. This rearrangement joins TRBV12-3 or TRBV12-4 to TRBJ1-1, with a weak D call TRBD1 (5 bases). The CDR3 contains 14 residues. Trimming removed 4 bases from V and 2 bases from J, with 11 bases in between. The CDR3 region is CASSSSDTNTEAFF. CDR3 bases: TGTGCCAGCAGTTCCTCGGACACCAACACTGAAGCTTTCTTT.

The CDR3 loop is CASSQDRLGATIYF. DNA of the CDR3: TGCGCCAGCAGCCAAGATAGGCTCGGGGCCACCATATATTTT. This rearrangement joins TRBV4-3 to TRBJ1-3; D is possibly TRBD1 (5 bases). Germline CDR1 is LGHNA and CDR2 is YSLEER. The V end was cut by 0 bases, the J end by 9 bases, with 12 bases between. The CDR3 loop spans 14 amino acids.

This clonotype has more than one count but fewer than ten. The rearrangement links TRBV5-1 to TRBJ2-6; 7 bases line up with TRBD1. Germline lookup yields CDR1 SGHRS and CDR2 YFSETQ. The CDR3 totals 18 residues. Trimming took 2 bases from V and 0 from J; bases not matched to a gene: 8. CDR3 sequence reads: CASSLKGTALSGANVLTF. In nucleotides, the CDR3 is TGCGCCAGCAGCTTAAAAGGGACAGCCCTCTCTGGGGCCAACGTCCTGACTTTC.

The V gene is TRBV20-1, the J gene TRBJ2-7; D perhaps matches TRBD1 (5 bases). Trimming shortened V by 5 bases and J by 0 bases, and 11 bases separated the two germline ends. There are 13 residues in the CDR3. Germline V gene data show CDR1 as DFQATT and CDR2 as SNEGSKA (reference sequence). CDR3 amino acids: CSAYRPFSYEQYF. CDR3 sequence (DNA): TGCAGTGCTTACAGGCCCTTCTCCTACGAGCAGTACTTC.